Given below is one TCR beta chain in context. Its antigen is not identified. Data came from immunoSEQ multiplex PCR; TCRdb stores just in-frame clones and leaves some out. The sample consists of about 81,000 clones, 80% to 95% of them appearing once. This entry is derived from a study of graft-versus-host responses after intestinal transplantation. About the study: All recipients were transplanted with multivisceral, liver-intestinal, or isolated intestinal grafts. Every recipient underwent anti-thymocyte globulin induction, then tacrolimus and steroids for approximately three years. Study findings and constraints: Elevated graft-versus-host to host-versus-graft clonal ratios in allografts were recorded for patients with graft-donor T cell macrochimerism.

The V and J ends lost 0 bases and 10 bases, in that order; junction bases with no gene match: 8. This CDR3 spans 15 amino acids. CDR1 and CDR2 (germline): MNHEY, SVGAGI. This chain links TRBV6-5 with TRBJ1-4; the match to TRBD1 covers 7 bases. The material sequenced was unstimulated CD4+ T cells sorted from spleen or lymph node cells, taken before transplant. The TCR originated in a human donor who was the organ donor for an intestinal transplant. CDR3 residues: CASSYSAGQAGKLFF. CDR3 nucleotide sequence: TGTGCCAGCAGTTACTCCGCTGGACAGGCCGGAAAACTGTTTTTT.